This T cell receptor beta chain emerged from a study of shared clonotypes between healthy human individuals. This clone was observed a few times. The antigen remains undetermined. Measured with immunoSEQ multiplex PCR; TCRdb has only the in-frame clones, and not every one. The repertoire has millions of clones, just over 90% of them found once; the top ten carry about 0.13%. Study-wide results and caveats: Non-shared clonotypes displayed generation probabilities falling below those of clonotypes present in all four donors.

CDR3 size: 12 residues. Per the germline V gene, CDR1 is KGHSH and CDR2 is LQKENI. V lost 6 bases, J lost 6 bases, and 9 bases lay in between. CD4+ cells were split into CD45RA+ naive and CD45RA-negative memory subsets. The chain employs TRBV18 and TRBJ2-1, with D maybe TRBD2 (6 bases). The specimen was naive CD4+ T cells sorted from blood. Specified subset: CD45RA+ positively selected. This receptor was obtained from a young man in good health. CDR3 nucleotide sequence: TGTGCCAGCTCGGGGGACTTCAATGAGCAGTTCTTC. Encoded protein: CASSGDFNEQFF.